The 5 T cell receptor beta chains below were found in one sample sequenced in a study of T cell changes during pregnancy in multiple sclerosis. Here immunoSEQ multiplex PCR was the method, and the copy in TCRdb shows in-frame clones only, minus some. The table records approximately 100,000 clones, about 94% of them present only once. The material sequenced was peripheral blood, taken in the third trimester of pregnancy. The receptors stem from a female donor with multiple sclerosis, enrolled in a pregnancy study.

The V gene is TRBV7-3, the J gene TRBJ2-7; 7 nucleotides agree with TRBD2. Germline V gene data show CDR1 as SGHTA and CDR2 as FQGTGA. The CDR3 length is 14 residues. V was pared by 2 bases and J by 7 bases, with 8 bases of the junction left unmatched. The CDR3 DNA sequence: TGTGCCAGCAGCTTACACGAGGGAGCGGGAGAGCAGTACTTC. It translates to CASSLHEGAGEQYF.

This clone was detected once. The genes are TRBV5-4 and TRBJ1-2; 7 bases match TRBD1. The CDR3 covers 15 residues. The ends lost 3 bases at V and 4 bases at J; junction bases unmatched: 9. Germline CDR1 and CDR2: SGHNT and YYREEE (reference sequence). The CDR3 DNA reads as TGTGCCAGCAGCTCGGGGACAGAGAATATCTATGGCTACACCTTC. Translation gives CASSSGTENIYGYTF.

V gene TRBV19 combines with J gene TRBJ2-1; weak D call: TRBD2 (6 bases). Germline V gene sequence: CDR1 LNHDA, CDR2 SQIVND (reference sequence). This CDR3 has 17 amino acids. Trimming removed 4 bases from V and 0 bases from J, with 16 bases in between. CDR3: CASSKGTPASSYNEQFF. Written as DNA, the CDR3 is TGTGCCAGTAGTAAGGGGACTCCGGCTAGCTCCTACAATGAGCAGTTCTTC.

The chain has TRBV2 and TRBJ2-7, with 10 bases that match TRBD2. CDR1 is SNHLY and CDR2 is FYNNEI in the germline V gene. This CDR3 contains 16 residues. V was pared by 1 base and J by 2 bases, with 5 bases of the junction left unmatched. CDR3 sequence: CASSEERLAGAYEQYF. For the CDR3, the DNA is TGTGCCAGCAGTGAAGAGAGGCTAGCGGGAGCCTACGAGCAGTACTTC.

The J gene is TRBJ2-5, the V gene TRBV28; 12 bases line up with TRBD2. Trimming cost V 4 bases and J 7 bases; bases outside gene matches: 22. Germline V gene lookup returns CDR1 MDHEN and CDR2 SYDVKM. The length of the CDR3 is 20 residues. The CDR3 is CASSSVPRLAGVSAVGTQYF. CDR3 in DNA: TGTGCCAGCAGTTCCGTTCCCCGACTAGCGGGAGTATCCGCGGTAGGGACCCAGTACTTC. The full variable domain, completed using reference TRBV28 and TRBJ2-5, is DVKVTQSSRYLVKRTGEKVFLECVQDMDHENMFWYRQDPGLGLRLIYFSYDVKMKEKGDIPEGYSVSREKKERFSLILESASTNQTSMYLCASSSVPRLAGVSAVGTQYFGPGTRLLVL.